This paragraph covers one T cell receptor (beta chain) sequence. Its antigen remains unidentified. This CDR3 is 13 amino acids long. Per the germline V gene, CDR1 is GTSNPN and CDR2 is SVGIG (reference sequence). The V and J ends lost 1 base and 6 bases respectively, with 13 bases between them. The entry originates in a study of cytomegalovirus exposure and HLA in healthy donors. Study details: The approximately 120 validation repertoires, a later analysis reported, used the same platform as the approximately 730 repertoires from the first cohort. Study-level points and caveats: Reports indicated that the classifier achieved high specificity and sensitivity in diagnosing cytomegalovirus status. The study found most TCR sequences rare, yet found some public TCRs in many donors.

Only in-frame clones appear in the TCRdb table, and some are missing; sequencing was by immunoSEQ multiplex PCR. The top ten clones hold about a sixth of a sample with fewer than 200,000 clones, around 85% of them seen once. The donors were in the roughly 130-subject validation cohort; that cohort was separate from the roughly 700-subject first cohort. Material for sequencing was PBMCs. The chain employs TRBV30 and TRBJ2-7, with D possibly being TRBD2 (6 bases). The receptor comes from a young man in good health and CMV-seropositive. The CDR3 is CAWSDGAGSEQYF. Written as DNA, the CDR3 is TGTGCCTGGAGTGATGGGGCGGGGAGCGAGCAGTACTTC.